This T cell receptor (beta chain) was retrieved from a study of metastatic and nonmetastatic thyroid tumors. In the study overall: Repertoires were compared across blood and tumor or nodule tissue from malignant and benign thyroid patients.

The entire patient cohort was treatment-naive prior to thyroid surgery. This clone has just a few counts. Its antigen remains unknown. Germline CDR1 DFQATT, CDR2 SNEGSKA (reference sequence). V was pared by 8 bases and J by 9 bases, with 22 bases between. This CDR3 has 13 residues. Whole-study results and caveats: It was reportedly found that TCR beta diversity was significantly higher in malignant thyroid tumors than in benign nodules, a difference seen in both blood and tumor samples.

In the authors' workflow: Between-group CDR3 differences, defined by clinicopathological status, yielded a distant-metastasis classifier for papillary thyroid cancer. From the PCR reads, TCRdb re-called clones with MiXCR. The V and J calls were determined by TCRdb, not by the authors. The repertoire holds over 14,000 clones, with more than 25% as singletons. The sample consisted of tumor tissue. The gene calls are TRBV20-1 and TRBJ2-5; possibly TRBD1 for D (6 bases). This clonotype was sampled from a female donor with papillary thyroid cancer or a benign thyroid nodule (not recorded which). Some clones in this sample may be carry-over from other donors' samples. The CDR3 loop reads CSRGTRGREAQYF. The CDR3 nucleotides read TGCAGTCGAGGGACAAGGGGCCGTGAGGCCCAGTACTTC.